The 12 T cell receptor beta chains below all came from one sample that was sequenced in a study of T cell responses to AZD1222 COVID-19 vaccine. Libraries were prepared by immunoSEQ multiplex PCR; TCRdb keeps only in-frame clonotypes and omits some of them. The table lists around 190,000 clones, around nine tenths of them singletons. This sample comprised peripheral blood, obtained on day 0 of AZD1222 vaccination. The receptors originated from an adult in good health.

As DNA, the CDR3 is TGTGCCACCAGTGATTTGGGAATGGCCGGGGAGCTGTTTTTT. This gives the protein CATSDLGMAGELFF. The V call is TRBV24-1, the J call TRBJ2-2; D call uncertain. From germline, CDR1 is KGHDR and CDR2 SFDVKD. The CDR3 contains 14 residues. With 0 bases removed from V and 6 bases from J, the gap between germline ends came to 7 bases.

This clone was detected once. The V call is TRBV6-8, the J call TRBJ1-5, with a possible D match to TRBD1 (5 bases). Trimming left V 0 bases short and J 0 bases short, with 15 bases between. The CDR3 has 18 amino acids. The germline V gene has CDR1 MNHGY and CDR2 SAAAGT. The CDR3 sequence: CASSYSRGRQYSNQPQHF. CDR3 in DNA: TGTGCCAGCAGTTACTCTAGGGGCCGACAATATAGCAATCAGCCCCAGCATTTT.

This clone occurred once. The chain is built from TRBV5-5 and TRBJ2-7; D not certain. Germline CDR1 is SGHKS and CDR2 is YYEKEE (reference sequence). Trimming removed 4 bases at V and 3 bases at J, with 14 bases between. The CDR3 is 14 amino acids. CDR3 DNA sequence: TGTGCCAGCAGCCTGGGGTCTGAGGTCTACGAGCAGTACTTC. It specifies CASSLGSEVYEQYF.

This chain uses TRBV5-1 with TRBJ2-5; D gene ambiguous. The CDR3 extends over 14 amino acids. Germline values: CDR1 SGHRS, CDR2 YFSETQ. Trimming pared 0 bases from V and 5 bases from J, leaving 11 bases between. CDR3 amino acids: CASSLDPGQETQYF. The CDR3 coding sequence is TGCGCCAGCAGCTTGGATCCGGGCCAGGAGACCCAGTACTTC.

V gene TRBV5-1 combines with J gene TRBJ2-7, with 7 positions matching TRBD2. The V gene's germline CDR1 is SGHRS and CDR2 YFSETQ. This CDR3 is built from 13 residues. With V trimmed by 4 bases and J by 3 bases, 4 bases remained unmatched. CDR3 sequence (DNA): TGCGCCAGCAGCCCGACTAGCCGCTACGAGCAGTACTTC. This gives the protein CASSPTSRYEQYF.

V gene TRBV18 combines with J gene TRBJ1-3, with 7 bases that match TRBD1. The CDR3 has 17 residues. V dropped 0 bases and J dropped 2; count of bases not matched to a gene: 7. The V gene's germline CDR1 is KGHSH and CDR2 LQKENI. The CDR3 DNA sequence: TGTGCCAGCTCACCACCGGGTACAGGGGCCGCTGGAAACACCATATATTTT. It encodes CASSPPGTGAAGNTIYF.

J is TRBJ1-5 and V is TRBV28, with TRBD1 identical over 9 bases. The CDR3 loop spans 16 amino acids. CDR1 and CDR2 from the germline V gene are MDHEN and SYDVKM. Unmatched junction bases numbered 6, after V lost 5 bases and J lost 1 base. The CDR3 sequence is CASSLTGGMSNQPQHF. DNA of the CDR3: TGTGCCAGCAGTCTAACAGGGGGCATGAGCAATCAGCCCCAGCATTTT.

The chain recombines TRBV4-1 with TRBJ2-3, with 12 nucleotides matching TRBD2. The CDR3 runs 16 residues. Looked up from germline, CDR1 is MGHRA and CDR2 is YSYEKL. V shed 4 bases, J shed 4 bases, and the junction held 6 bases outside the gene matches. In nucleotides, the CDR3 is TGCGCCAGCAGCCGCGGGACTAGCGGGTCCGCAGATACGCAGTATTTT. Its protein is CASSRGTSGSADTQYF.

The sample holds one count of this clone. This rearrangement joins TRBV5-6 to TRBJ2-3, with 7 bases that match TRBD1. Unmatched junction bases numbered 2, after V lost 2 bases and J lost 2 bases. In germline, CDR1 is SGHDT, CDR2 YYEEEE. The CDR3 spans 14 residues. The CDR3 here is CASSFGQVTDTQYF. The DNA of the CDR3 is TGTGCCAGCAGCTTTGGACAGGTCACAGATACGCAGTATTTT.

The rearrangement joins TRBV10-3 to TRBJ1-3; D is uncertain. The CDR3 runs 18 residues. Germline CDR1 is ENHRY and CDR2 is SYGVKD. Trimming took 8 bases from V and 0 from J, leaving 23 bases between them. As DNA, the CDR3 is TGTGCCATCCCCGAGTCCGATCTTCAGTCGGGCTCTGGAAACACCATATATTTT. Its translation: CAIPESDLQSGSGNTIYF.

The chain employs TRBV29-1 and TRBJ2-1; a weak D match, TRBD2 (5 bases). CDR3 length: 12 residues. V gave up 6 bases and J gave up 6 bases, with 12 bases separating them. Germline V gene sequence: CDR1 SQVTM, CDR2 ANQGSEA. The DNA of the CDR3 is TGCAGCGTATCGGTGGGAGTCAATGAGCAGTTCTTC. It specifies CSVSVGVNEQFF.

The V and J genes are TRBV7-9 and TRBJ1-2; no firm D call. The CDR3 extends over 16 amino acids. CDR1 and CDR2 from the germline V gene are SEHNR and FQNEAQ (reference sequence). The ends were cut back, 2 bases at V and 1 base at J, with 14 bases in the middle. CDR3 DNA sequence: TGTGCCAGCAGCTTATCTACCAGGAGGATTAACTATGGCTACACCTTC. This translates into CASSLSTRRINYGYTF.